Following are 7 T cell receptor beta chains from one sample sequenced in a study of blood T cell repertoires in COVID-19 (dated by TCRdb to about 2020). Receptors were amplified or captured by the immunoSEQ multiplex PCR assay. TCRdb mirrors the immuneACCESS table, restricted to in-frame sequences. Some clones are absent from its copies; in checked studies, under half trace to an unresolved V gene, and the reason for the others is unknown. The table for this sample lists 110,000 or so clones; around 76% of them were counted only once. Roughly 21% of the sample goes to the ten largest clones. Sequencing was done on a sample of peripheral blood. These receptors were obtained from a woman in her 70s with acute or convalescent COVID-19.

In this sample, this clone turned up once. The V and J genes are TRBV7-2 and TRBJ1-1; D gene unclear. The V end lost 4 bases, the J end lost 0 bases, and 12 bases lay between the germline ends. Germline lookup yields CDR1 SGHTA and CDR2 FQGNSA. CDR3 length equals 15 residues. CDR3 coding DNA: TGTGCCAGCAGCTGGCGGCGCTTAATGAACACTGAAGCTTTCTTT. It encodes CASSWRRLMNTEAFF.

The chain uses TRBV13 and TRBJ1-1; D remains ambiguous. The length of the CDR3 is 17 residues. Germline-derived CDR1 and CDR2 are PRHDT and FYEKMQ (reference sequence). V lost 3 bases and J 1 base, leaving 18 bases between the germline ends. This CDR3 reads CASSFTLTPGGNTEAFF. The CDR3 DNA sequence: TGTGCCAGCAGCTTCACCCTCACACCTGGCGGGAACACTGAAGCTTTCTTT.

CDR3: CASSLGLASTDTQYF. CDR3 nucleotide sequence: TGTGCCAGCAGCCTCGGACTAGCCAGCACAGATACGCAGTATTTT. J is TRBJ2-3 and V is TRBV7-7; TRBD2 matches 8 bases. There are 15 residues in the CDR3. V lost 5 bases and J lost 0; bases outside the gene matches: 4. CDR1 SSHAT and CDR2 FNYEAQ come from the germline V gene (reference sequence).

CDR3 sequence (DNA): TGTGCCTGGAGTGGAGGCAGACCATACAATGAGCAGTTCTTC. Protein sequence: CAWSGGRPYNEQFF. This chain links TRBV30 with TRBJ2-1; no reliable D call. The CDR3 is 14 residues long. V was trimmed by 1 base and J by 4 bases, leaving 11 bases between them. The germline V gene encodes CDR1 GTSNPN and CDR2 SVGIG (reference sequence). Drawing the rest from reference TRBV30 and TRBJ2-1, the complete variable domain is SQTIHQWPATLVQPVGSPLSLECTVEGTSNPNLYWYRQAAGRGLQLLFYSVGIGQISSEVPQNLSASRPQDRQFILSSKKLLLSDSGFYLCAWSGGRPYNEQFFGPGTRLTVL.

This clone was counted between two and nine times. The genes are TRBV18 and TRBJ1-1, with D possibly matching TRBD1 (6 bases). The CDR3 is made up of 14 amino acids. Per germline, CDR1 KGHSH and CDR2 LQKENI. V dropped 5 bases and J dropped 3 bases, with 13 bases sitting between them. The CDR3 DNA is TGTGCCAGCTCATCACAGGGAGGGGACACTGAAGCTTTCTTT. As protein: CASSSQGGDTEAFF.

Notes on this clone: Other DNA sequences of this sample code for an identical CDR3. The chain links TRBV30 to TRBJ1-1, with D maybe TRBD1 (5 bases). The germline CDR1 and CDR2 sequences are GTSNPN and SVGIG (reference sequence). Trimming took off 4 bases at V and 2 bases at J, with 8 bases between the two ends. The CDR3 runs 12 residues. CDR3 region: CAWTQGNTEAFF. CDR3 DNA: TGTGCCTGGACCCAGGGTAACACTGAAGCTTTCTTT.

The V call is TRBV6-5, the J call TRBJ2-3, with 8 bases matching TRBD2. CDR1 MNHEY and CDR2 SVGAGI come from the germline V gene. J lost 1 base, V lost 2 bases, and 2 bases had no gene match. This CDR3 comprises 15 residues. CDR3 region: CASSYPGGGTDTQYF. The CDR3 DNA follows: TGTGCCAGCAGTTACCCCGGGGGGGGCACAGATACGCAGTATTTT.